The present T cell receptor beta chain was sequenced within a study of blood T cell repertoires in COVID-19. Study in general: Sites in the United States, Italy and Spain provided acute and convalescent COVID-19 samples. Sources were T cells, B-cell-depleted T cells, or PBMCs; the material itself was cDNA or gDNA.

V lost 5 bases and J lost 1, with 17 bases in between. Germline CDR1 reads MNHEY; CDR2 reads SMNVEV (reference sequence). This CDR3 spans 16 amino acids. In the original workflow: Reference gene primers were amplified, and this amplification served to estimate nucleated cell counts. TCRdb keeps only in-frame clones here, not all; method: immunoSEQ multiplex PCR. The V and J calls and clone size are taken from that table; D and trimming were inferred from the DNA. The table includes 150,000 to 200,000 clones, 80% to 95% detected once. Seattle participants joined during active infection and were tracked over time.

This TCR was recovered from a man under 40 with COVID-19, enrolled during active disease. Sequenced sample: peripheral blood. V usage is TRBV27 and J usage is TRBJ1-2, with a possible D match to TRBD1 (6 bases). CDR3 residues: CASSPSGQPHNYGYTF. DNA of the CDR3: TGTGCCAGCAGTCCGAGTGGACAGCCGCATAACTATGGCTACACCTTC.